This TCR beta chain was captured in a study of monozygotic twins with inflammatory bowel disease. Study-level points and caveats: Backing was not found for a single strong signal or clonotype associated with IBD.

Worth noting for this clonotype: The antigen is not known.

This CDR3 is built from 15 residues. Germline V gene lookup returns CDR1 MGHRA and CDR2 YSYEKL. After re-calling the 5' RACE reads, TCRdb lists one entry per CDR3 protein, DNA absent. The table lists around 450,000 distinct CDR3 sequences, with around 2.4% in the top ten. V gene TRBV4-1 combines with J gene TRBJ1-2; TCRdb's D call of TRBD1 is untestable without DNA. The specimen was blood. This sequence originates from a human donor with ulcerative colitis or Crohn's disease, or a healthy co-twin of an affected twin (not recorded which). The CDR3 loop is CASSPDPQGDYGYTF.